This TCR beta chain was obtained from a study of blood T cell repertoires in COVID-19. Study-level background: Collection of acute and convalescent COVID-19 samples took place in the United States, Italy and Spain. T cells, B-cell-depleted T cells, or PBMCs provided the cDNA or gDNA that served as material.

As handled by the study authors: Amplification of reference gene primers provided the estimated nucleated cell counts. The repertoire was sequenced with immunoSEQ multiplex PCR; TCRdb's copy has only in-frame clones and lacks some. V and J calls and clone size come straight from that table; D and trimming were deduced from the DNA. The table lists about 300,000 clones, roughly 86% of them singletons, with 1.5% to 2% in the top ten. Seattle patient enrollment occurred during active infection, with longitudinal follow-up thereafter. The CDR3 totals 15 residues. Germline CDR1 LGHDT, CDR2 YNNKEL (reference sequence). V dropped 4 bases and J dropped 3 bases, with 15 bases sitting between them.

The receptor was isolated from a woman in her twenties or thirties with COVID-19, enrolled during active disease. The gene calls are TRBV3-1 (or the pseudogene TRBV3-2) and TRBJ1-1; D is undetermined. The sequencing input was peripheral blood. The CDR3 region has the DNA TGTGCCAGCAGCCCTTCGCTCGGAGTTGACACTGAAGCTTTCTTT. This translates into CASSPSLGVDTEAFF.